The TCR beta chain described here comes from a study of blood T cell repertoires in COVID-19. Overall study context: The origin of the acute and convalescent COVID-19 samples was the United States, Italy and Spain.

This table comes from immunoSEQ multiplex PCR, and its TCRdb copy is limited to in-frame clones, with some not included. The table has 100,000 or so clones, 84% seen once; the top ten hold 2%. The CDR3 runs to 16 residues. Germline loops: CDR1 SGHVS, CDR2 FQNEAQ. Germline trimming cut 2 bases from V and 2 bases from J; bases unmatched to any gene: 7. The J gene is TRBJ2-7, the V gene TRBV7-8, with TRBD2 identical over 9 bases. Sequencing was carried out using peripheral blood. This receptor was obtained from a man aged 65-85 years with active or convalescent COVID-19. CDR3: CASSLRGTSLTYEQYF. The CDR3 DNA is TGTGCCAGCAGCTTACGGGGGACTAGCTTGACCTACGAGCAGTACTTC.